The rows below give T cell receptor beta chains drawn from one sample of a study of cytomegalovirus exposure and HLA in healthy donors. This table comes from immunoSEQ multiplex PCR, and its TCRdb copy is limited to in-frame clones, with some not included. The sample table sets out 160,000 or so clones. The specimen sequenced was PBMCs. The receptors shown here come from a man aged 25-45 years in good health and CMV-seronegative. The CDR3 runs from the conserved cysteine through the conserved F or W. D genes are given only for firm matches.

v_gene	j_gene	d_gene	CDR3nt	CDR3aa
TRBV10-3	TRBJ1-6	TRBD1	TGTGCCATCACGTTGGACAGGGGAAATTCACCCCTCCACTTT	CAITLDRGNSPLHF
TRBV4-2	TRBJ2-6	TRBD1	TGTGCCAGCAGCCAAGGGCCGCGAGTGAAACAGGGGCTCTTGCTCTCTGGGGCCAACGTCCTGACTTTC	CASSQGPRVKQGLLLSGANVLTF
TRBV7-7	TRBJ2-1	.	TGTGCCAGCAGCTTAGCCCATTACAATGAGCAGTTCTTC	CASSLAHYNEQFF
TRBV18	TRBJ2-2	.	TGTGCCAGCTCACCACCGTCCCAGGGGCCTGGCGGGGAGCTGTTTTTT	CASSPPSQGPGGELFF
TRBV10-3	TRBJ2-3	TRBD2	TGTGCCATCAGTCCAAGCGGGAGTAGGACAGATACGCAGTATTTT	CAISPSGSRTDTQYF
TRBV25-1	TRBJ2-2	.	TGTGCCAGCAGTTCCCTGAACACCGGGGAGCTGTTTTTT	CASSSLNTGELFF
TRBV30	TRBJ2-3	TRBD1	TGTGCCTGGAGACTTAAGGGACAGGGGGCAGATACGCAGTATTTT	CAWRLKGQGADTQYF
TRBV5-1	TRBJ1-1	TRBD1	TGCGCCAGTTTTGTTGAACAGGGGATCACTGAAGCTTTCTTT	CASFVEQGITEAFF
TRBV18	TRBJ1-4	TRBD1	TGTGCCAGCTCGGATACACAGGGGGGAAAAGAAAAACTGTTTTTT	CASSDTQGGKEKLFF
TRBV6-4	TRBJ2-1	TRBD2	TGTGCCAGCAGTGATGCTAGCGGGAGTGGCAATGAGCAGTTCTTC	CASSDASGSGNEQFF
TRBV19	TRBJ2-1	TRBD2	TGTGCCAGTAGTATTAAGGGGCTAGCGGGAGTATACAATGAGCAGTTCTTC	CASSIKGLAGVYNEQFF
TRBV6-1	TRBJ1-4	.	TGTGCCAGCAGCCTGGACAGTTCCCATGAAAAACTGTTTTTT	CASSLDSSHEKLFF
TRBV29-1	TRBJ2-3	TRBD2	TGCAGCGTTGTTTATCTAGCGGGAGGGACCACAGATACGCAGTATTTT	CSVVYLAGGTTDTQYF
TRBV28	TRBJ1-4	.	TGTGCCAGCAGCTCAGGGGTATGGGAAAAACTGTTTTTT	CASSSGVWEKLFF
TRBV6-5	TRBJ2-5	.	TGTGCCAGCAGTTACTCGTCGGACAGTTTACAAGAGACCCAGTACTTC	CASSYSSDSLQETQYF
TRBV19	TRBJ1-5	.	TGTGCCAGTAGTACCGGGAGAGGGTTCAATCAGCCCCAGCATTTT	CASSTGRGFNQPQHF
TRBV11-2	TRBJ1-3	.	TGTGCCAGCAGCTTTTGGGAGGCTGGAAACACCATATATTTT	CASSFWEAGNTIYF
TRBV9	TRBJ1-1	TRBD1	TGTGCCAGCAGCGACGACAGGGTCGGGACTGAAGCTTTCTTT	CASSDDRVGTEAFF
TRBV18	TRBJ1-2	TRBD1	TGTGCCAGCTCACCAGCGACAGGGGGCTATGGCTACACCTTC	CASSPATGGYGYTF
TRBV27	TRBJ1-3	.	TGTGCCAGCAGACCCAGTAGACAGCATGGAAACACCATATATTTT	CASRPSRQHGNTIYF
TRBV2	TRBJ2-7	TRBD1	TGTGCCAGCAGTGGGGACAGGGGGGTCGAGCAGTACTTC	CASSGDRGVEQYF
TRBV7-3	TRBJ2-1	TRBD2	TGTGCCAGCAGCCGGGAGCGGGATCTCTACAATGAGCAGTTCTTC	CASSRERDLYNEQFF
TRBV5-1	TRBJ2-7	TRBD2	TGCGCCAGCAGCTCTAGCGGGAGCTACGAGCAGTACTTC	CASSSSGSYEQYF
TRBV18	TRBJ2-2	.	TGTGCCAGCTCACCACCGACAGTGTCCGCCGGGGAGCTGTTTTTT	CASSPPTVSAGELFF
TRBV7-8	TRBJ1-4	.	TGTGCCAGCAGCTTAGGGAGGGTCAGCGGGTATGAAAAACTGTTTTTT	CASSLGRVSGYEKLFF
TRBV18	TRBJ2-2	.	TGTGCCAGCTCACCCAGGGTGAACACCGGGGAGCTGTTTTTT	CASSPRVNTGELFF
TRBV2	TRBJ2-7	.	TGTGCCAGCGGGCAGTCAACCTACGAGCAGTACTTC	CASGQSTYEQYF
TRBV10-2	TRBJ2-5	.	TGCGCCACCCAGGTTGGGAGGAGTGAGGAGACCCAGTACTTC	CATQVGRSEETQYF
TRBV7-2	TRBJ2-7	.	TGTGCCAGCAGCTTTATTTCCTACGAGCAGTACTTC	CASSFISYEQYF
TRBV7-8	TRBJ2-1	.	TGTGCCAGCAGCTTAGTTTCAGGGGATCTGTACAATGAGCAGTTCTTC	CASSLVSGDLYNEQFF
TRBV27	TRBJ2-2	.	TGTGCCAGCAGTTCGTACTCAGGAGGGCACACCGGGGAGCTGTTTTTT	CASSSYSGGHTGELFF
TRBV4-3	TRBJ1-1	.	TGCGCCAGCAGCCTCGATACGGACACTGAAGCTTTCTTT	CASSLDTDTEAFF
TRBV9	TRBJ1-6	TRBD1	TGTGCCAGCAGCCCTCAGGGGGGTTCACCCCTCCACTTT	CASSPQGGSPLHF